These 29 T cell receptor beta chains were all obtained from the same sample, sequenced in a study of blood T cells in healthy people across ages (dated by TCRdb to 2015 to 2017). The method behind the library was 5' RACE. Sequencer: Illumina HiSeq 2500. A second about 7 to 11 cycle PCR used a sample-barcoded 5' primer and a J-beta primer mix. The public reads were run again by TCRdb, first through fastp at Q25 and then through MiXCR, and only productive beta chains were kept. Rows merge per CDR3 protein into single entries with the most common DNA and genes. The sample table records 800,000 to 1,300,000 distinct CDR3 sequences; 25% of these occur just once. 0.75% of the sample is in the top ten clones. The sample was also reused in another study, on T cells of mothers and their children.

The sample taken for sequencing was blood. The receptors come from a girl aged 2-10 years in good health.

This clonotype was seen more than once but under ten times. V is TRBV20-1 and J is TRBJ1-4; D is perhaps TRBD1 (6 bases). CDR3 length equals 12 residues. Per germline, CDR1 DFQATT and CDR2 SNEGSKA (reference sequence). CDR3 sequence (DNA): TGCAGAGCGTACAGGGATAATGAAAAACTGTTTTTT. It yields the protein CRAYRDNEKLFF.

The chain couples TRBV6-1 to TRBJ1-2; no clear D gene. CDR1 MNHNS and CDR2 SASEGT come from the germline V gene. This CDR3 region has 12 residues. The germline V and J ends were trimmed by 4 bases and 6 bases, with 9 bases remaining between them. The CDR3 DNA follows: TGTGCCAGCAGTGCAAAAAGAAATGGCTACACCTTC. Translating it yields CASSAKRNGYTF.

This clonotype was detected only a few times. The V gene is TRBV6-5, the J gene TRBJ2-1, with D uncertain. Germline V gives CDR1 MNHEY, CDR2 SVGAGI. The CDR3 has 14 residues. The ends were cut back, 3 bases at V and 6 bases at J, with 12 bases in the middle. The CDR3 loop reads CASSYRHLSNEQFF. The CDR3 nucleotides are TGTGCCAGCAGTTATCGGCATCTCTCCAATGAGCAGTTCTTC.

This clonotype was recorded many times. The gene calls are TRBV6-1 and TRBJ2-7, with D unresolved. This CDR3 spans 12 amino acids. CDR1 is MNHNS and CDR2 is SASEGT in the germline V gene. The ends were cut back, 2 bases at V and 2 bases at J, with 4 bases in the middle. CDR3 nucleotides: TGTGCCAGCAGTGAAAGCACCTACGAGCAGTACTTC. It codes for CASSESTYEQYF.

This clonotype was counted between two and nine times. The chain is built from TRBV5-1 and TRBJ1-4; 7 bases line up with TRBD1. The CDR3 is 15 residues long. The germline V gene encodes CDR1 SGHRS and CDR2 YFSETQ. The trim removed 4 bases at V and 8 bases at J, leaving 11 bases unmatched. This chain's CDR3 is CASSTTGSGSEKLFF. The CDR3 DNA follows: TGCGCCAGCAGCACGACAGGGTCCGGGTCCGAAAAACTGTTTTTT.

This clonotype turned up a few times. The V call is TRBV11-2, the J call TRBJ2-6; D not certain. This CDR3 has 14 residues. CDR1 and CDR2 from the germline V gene are SGHAT and FQNNGV. Trimming left V 10 bases short and J 2 bases short, with 12 bases between. CDR3 in DNA: TGTGCCACCCGTTTTAAACCTGGGGCCAACGTCCTGACTTTC. This translates into CATRFKPGANVLTF.

V is TRBV29-1 and J is TRBJ2-7; tentatively, D is TRBD1 (6 bases). Germline lookup yields CDR1 SQVTM and CDR2 ANQGSEA. CDR3 size: 15 residues. Trimming pared 4 bases from V and 4 bases from J, leaving 20 bases between. CDR3 residues: CSVAGSEQGPYEQYF. For the CDR3, the DNA is TGCAGCGTTGCGGGTTCGGAACAGGGTCCATACGAGCAGTACTTC.

This clonotype occurred a few times. V gene TRBV20-1 combines with J gene TRBJ2-3; D is undetermined. Germline V gene sequence: CDR1 DFQATT, CDR2 SNEGSKA (reference sequence). Trimming stripped 3 bases from V and 6 bases from J, with 4 bases between. The CDR3 is made up of 10 amino acids. CDR3 DNA sequence: TGCAGTGCTAGCTCGGATACGCAGTATTTT. It is translated as CSASSDTQYF.

A few counts support this clonotype. The rearrangement links TRBV28 to TRBJ1-2; tentatively, D is TRBD1 (5 bases). The CDR3 sequence is 13 residues long. V gave up 10 bases and J gave up 4 bases, with 16 bases separating them. Looked up from germline, CDR1 is MDHEN and CDR2 is SYDVKM. In DNA, the CDR3 is TGTGCCATCGCCAGGGTGGGTACCTATGGCTACACCTTC. This codes for CAIARVGTYGYTF.

Only a few counts were recorded for this clonotype. The chain combines TRBV28 with TRBJ1-2, with a weak D call TRBD1 (6 bases). The CDR3 covers 15 residues. Germline values: CDR1 MDHEN, CDR2 SYDVKM. The germline V and J ends were trimmed by 6 bases and 5 bases, with 19 bases remaining between them. CDR3 coding DNA: TGTGCCAGCAGGATACAAGGGGGGAACTGGTATGGCTACACCTTC. Its protein product is CASRIQGGNWYGYTF.

This sequence joins TRBV20-1 and TRBJ2-5; D is perhaps TRBD2 (5 bases). Germline V gives CDR1 DFQATT, CDR2 SNEGSKA (reference sequence). The CDR3 is 9 amino acids. This chain's CDR3 is CRRAETQYF. CDR3 DNA: TGCAGGCGGGCGGAGACCCAGTACTTC.

The chain joins TRBV4-1 to TRBJ2-7; D call uncertain. The germline gives CDR1 MGHRA, CDR2 YSYEKL. Deletions cut 1 base from V and 4 bases from J, with 8 bases between. The CDR3 has 13 amino acids. The CDR3 loop is CASSQGLVYEQYF. The CDR3, as DNA: TGCGCCAGCAGCCAAGGGTTAGTGTACGAGCAGTACTTC.

This clonotype was observed a few times. V usage is TRBV20-1 and J usage is TRBJ2-5; perhaps TRBD1 as D (5 bases). The CDR3 is 12 residues long. Trimming pared 3 bases from V and 5 bases from J, leaving 10 bases between. The germline V gene has CDR1 DFQATT and CDR2 SNEGSKA (reference sequence). This chain's CDR3 is CSASRQLETQYF. Here the CDR3 DNA reads TGCAGTGCTAGTCGACAGTTGGAGACCCAGTACTTC.

The chain employs TRBV4-3 and TRBJ2-1; 11 bases align to TRBD1. J gave up 8 bases and V 0 bases, and 9 bases lay outside the gene matches. The CDR3 runs 17 residues. Germline V gives CDR1 LGHNA, CDR2 YSLEER. Here the CDR3 DNA reads TGCGCCAGCAGCCAAGATCTCGGGACAGGGGGAATAGATGAGCAGTTCTTC. Its protein product is CASSQDLGTGGIDEQFF.

The chain joins TRBV6-6 to TRBJ1-4, with D unresolved. Trimming cost V 2 bases and J 4 bases, with 8 bases left between them. Germline V CDR1 and CDR2: MNHNY, SVGAGI (reference sequence). The CDR3 runs 14 residues. The CDR3 here is CASSYTPYNEKLFF. CDR3 nucleotides: TGTGCCAGCAGTTACACTCCATATAATGAAAAACTGTTTTTT.

The chain combines TRBV5-1 with TRBJ2-7; 13 positions agree with TRBD2. The CDR3 runs 16 residues. V dropped 2 bases and J dropped 3; count of bases not matched to a gene: 5. Germline CDR1 reads SGHRS; CDR2 reads YFSETQ. The CDR3 spells CASSFTSGGAYYEQYF. For the CDR3, the DNA is TGCGCCAGCAGCTTTACTAGCGGGGGGGCCTACTACGAGCAGTACTTC. Full variable domain (missing parts from reference TRBV5-1 and TRBJ2-7): KAGVTQTPRYLIKTRGQQVTLSCSPISGHRSVSWYQQTPGQGLQFLFEYFSETQRNKGNFPGRFSGRQFSNSRSEMNVSTLELGDSALYLCASSFTSGGAYYEQYFGPGTRLTVT.

This chain uses TRBV6-5 with TRBJ2-1; D may match TRBD1 or TRBD2 (6 bases each). The germline V gene has CDR1 MNHEY and CDR2 SVGAGI. There are 17 residues in the CDR3. Trimming stripped 0 bases from V and 0 bases from J, with 12 bases between. The chain's CDR3 is CASSYSRSGASYNEQFF. For the CDR3, the DNA is TGTGCCAGCAGTTACTCGAGATCGGGGGCCTCCTACAATGAGCAGTTCTTC.

The chain uses TRBV9 and TRBJ2-1; D ambiguous. V lost 0 bases and J lost 2, with 9 bases in between. This CDR3 contains 15 residues. The germline CDR1 and CDR2 sequences are SGDLS and YYNGEE. CDR3 DNA sequence: TGTGCCAGCAGCGTAGCCCTCGTCCCCTACAATGAGCAGTTCTTC. Protein sequence: CASSVALVPYNEQFF.

In this sample, this clonotype turned up a few times. The J gene is TRBJ2-3, the V gene TRBV2; TRBD1 or TRBD2 may be the D gene (5 bases each). Germline V gives CDR1 SNHLY, CDR2 FYNNEI. The ends were cut back, 5 bases at V and 0 bases at J, with 12 bases in the middle. The CDR3 is made up of 15 amino acids. CDR3 nucleotide sequence: TGTGCCAGCAGTAATGCCCGGGACAGCACAGATACGCAGTATTTT. The encoded protein is CASSNARDSTDTQYF.

The chain carries TRBV12-3 or TRBV12-4 and TRBJ2-3; D ambiguous. The CDR3 length is 12 residues. Trimming cost V 3 bases and J 10 bases, with 11 bases left between them. The CDR3, as DNA: TGTGCCAGCAGTTTTATAAAGGGCCCGCAGTATTTT. Its protein is CASSFIKGPQYF.

This chain joins TRBV7-8 and TRBJ1-1; 9 bases align to TRBD1. This CDR3 spans 15 amino acids. Losses at the gene ends were 7 bases for V and 5 bases for J; bases not matched to a gene: 11. Germline CDR1 and CDR2: SGHVS and FQNEAQ. The CDR3 spells CASILGGQGGTEAFF. DNA of the CDR3: TGTGCCAGCATCCTAGGGGGACAGGGAGGGACTGAAGCTTTCTTT.

The rearrangement links TRBV27 to TRBJ2-7; possibly TRBD1 for D (6 bases). V was trimmed by 4 bases and J by 3 bases, leaving 16 bases between them. The CDR3 runs to 15 residues. Germline V gene lookup returns CDR1 MNHEY and CDR2 SMNVEV (reference sequence). The CDR3 bases are TGTGCCAGCAGTTGGGGGACACCAGGGGTCTACGAGCAGTACTTC. The encoded protein is CASSWGTPGVYEQYF.

The chain couples TRBV5-1 to TRBJ2-3, with D maybe TRBD1 (6 bases). Germline V gene lookup returns CDR1 SGHRS and CDR2 YFSETQ. The germline V and J ends were trimmed by 2 bases and 3 bases, with 10 bases remaining between them. The CDR3 loop spans 14 amino acids. The CDR3 region is CASSFSGETDTQYF. The CDR3, as DNA: TGCGCCAGCAGCTTCTCAGGGGAGACAGATACGCAGTATTTT.

CDR3 coding DNA: TGCAGCGTATCCGACAGGCTCCCTAGCACAGATACGCAGTATTTT. Translating it yields CSVSDRLPSTDTQYF. The gene calls are TRBV29-1 and TRBJ2-3; tentative D call: TRBD1 (6 bases). The V gene's germline CDR1 is SQVTM and CDR2 ANQGSEA. This CDR3 has 15 residues. Trimming shortened V by 6 bases and J by 0 bases, and 16 bases separated the two germline ends.

The rearrangement links TRBV25-1 to TRBJ2-7; 8 nucleotides agree with TRBD2. The closer fit of TRBJ2-5 to the DNA end suggests the J call may be wrong. Germline V gives CDR1 MGHDK, CDR2 SYGVNS. The CDR3 has 16 residues. CDR3 in amino acids: CASSAQPQRGPETQYF. The CDR3 DNA is TGTGCCAGCAGTGCCCAACCTCAGCGGGGGCCAGAGACCCAGTACTTC.

The V and J genes are TRBV24-1 and TRBJ2-1; D remains unclear. V dropped 4 bases and J dropped 5 bases, with 5 bases sitting between them. The V gene's germline CDR1 is KGHDR and CDR2 SFDVKD. CDR3 length: 12 residues. This chain's CDR3 is CATSDRDNEQFF. CDR3 bases: TGTGCCACCAGTGACCGAGACAATGAGCAGTTCTTC.

The V gene is TRBV4-3, the J gene TRBJ2-7; D possibly matches TRBD1 or TRBD2 (5 bases each). V lost 6 bases, J lost 3 bases, and 18 bases lay in between. Germline CDR1 is LGHNA and CDR2 is YSLEER. This CDR3 has 15 residues. The CDR3 protein is CASSPDRDGYYEQYF. CDR3 bases: TGCGCCAGCAGTCCGGACCGGGACGGTTACTACGAGCAGTACTTC.

The chain couples TRBV15 to TRBJ1-3; D remains unclear. CDR1 is LNHNV and CDR2 is YYDKDF in the germline V gene (reference sequence). V dropped 0 bases and J dropped 0 bases, with 12 bases sitting between them. This CDR3 comprises 17 residues. The CDR3, as DNA: TGTGCCACCAGCAGAGAGTCGGGTCTTCACTCTGGAAACACCATATATTTT. As protein: CATSRESGLHSGNTIYF.

The chain uses TRBV2 and TRBJ1-2, with D perhaps matching TRBD1 (6 bases). The V gene lost 6 bases and the J gene lost 8 bases, with 10 bases spanning the gap. The CDR3 sequence is 11 residues long. Germline lookup yields CDR1 SNHLY and CDR2 FYNNEI. CDR3 loop: CASSRQAGYTF. The CDR3 nucleotides read TGTGCCAGCAGCCGACAGGCCGGCTACACCTTC.